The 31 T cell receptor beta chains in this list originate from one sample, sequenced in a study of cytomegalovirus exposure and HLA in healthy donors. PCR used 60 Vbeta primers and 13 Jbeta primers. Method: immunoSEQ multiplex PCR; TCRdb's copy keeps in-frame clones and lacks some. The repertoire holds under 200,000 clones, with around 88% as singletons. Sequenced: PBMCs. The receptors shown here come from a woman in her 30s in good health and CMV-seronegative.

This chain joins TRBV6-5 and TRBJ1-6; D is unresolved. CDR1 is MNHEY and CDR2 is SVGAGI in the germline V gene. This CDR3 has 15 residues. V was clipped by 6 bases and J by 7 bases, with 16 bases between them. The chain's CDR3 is CASRLIPGGNSPLHF. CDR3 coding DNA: TGTGCCAGCAGACTCATCCCAGGCGGGAATTCACCCCTCCACTTT.

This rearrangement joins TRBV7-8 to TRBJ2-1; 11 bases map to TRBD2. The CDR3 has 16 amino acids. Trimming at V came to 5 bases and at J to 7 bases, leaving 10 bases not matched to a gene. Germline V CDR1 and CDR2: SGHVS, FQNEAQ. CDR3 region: CASSIPLAGGMNEQFF. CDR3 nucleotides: TGTGCCAGCAGCATCCCTCTAGCGGGAGGAATGAATGAGCAGTTCTTC.

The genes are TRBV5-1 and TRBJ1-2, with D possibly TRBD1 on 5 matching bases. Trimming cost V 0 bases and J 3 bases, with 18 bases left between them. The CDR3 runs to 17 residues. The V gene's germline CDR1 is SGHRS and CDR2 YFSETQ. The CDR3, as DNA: TGCGCCAGCAGCTTGGAGCCAGGGTTACTCGGAGACTATGGCTACACCTTC. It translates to CASSLEPGLLGDYGYTF.

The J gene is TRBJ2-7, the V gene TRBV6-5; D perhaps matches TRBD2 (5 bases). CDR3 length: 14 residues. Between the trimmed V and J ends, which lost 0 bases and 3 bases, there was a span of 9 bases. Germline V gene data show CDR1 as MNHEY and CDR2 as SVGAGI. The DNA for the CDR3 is TGTGCCAGCAGTTACTCGTCCAGCGGCTACGAGCAGTACTTC. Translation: CASSYSSSGYEQYF.

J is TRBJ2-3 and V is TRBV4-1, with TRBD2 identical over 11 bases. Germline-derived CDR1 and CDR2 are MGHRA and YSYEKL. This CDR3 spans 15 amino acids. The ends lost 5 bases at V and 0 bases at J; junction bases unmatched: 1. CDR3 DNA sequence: TGCGCCAGCAGCGGGACTAGCGGCAGCACAGATACGCAGTATTTT. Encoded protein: CASSGTSGSTDTQYF.

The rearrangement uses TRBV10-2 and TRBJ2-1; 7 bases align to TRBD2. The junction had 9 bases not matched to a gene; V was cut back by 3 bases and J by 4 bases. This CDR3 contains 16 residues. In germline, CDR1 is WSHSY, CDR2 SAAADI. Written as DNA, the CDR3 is TGCGCCAGCAGTGATACGGGCGGGAGTCGGTACAATGAGCAGTTCTTC. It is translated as CASSDTGGSRYNEQFF.

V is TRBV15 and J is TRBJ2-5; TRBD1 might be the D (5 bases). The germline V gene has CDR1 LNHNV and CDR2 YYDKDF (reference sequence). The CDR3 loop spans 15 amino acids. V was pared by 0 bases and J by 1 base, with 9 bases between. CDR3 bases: TGTGCCACCAGCAGAGATTATGACAGCCAAGAGACCCAGTACTTC. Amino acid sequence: CATSRDYDSQETQYF.

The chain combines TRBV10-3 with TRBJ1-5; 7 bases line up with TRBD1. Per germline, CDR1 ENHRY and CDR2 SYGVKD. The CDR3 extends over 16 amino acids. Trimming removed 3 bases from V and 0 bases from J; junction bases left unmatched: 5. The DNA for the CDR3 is TGTGCCATCAGTGACAGGGACAGAGATAGCAATCAGCCCCAGCATTTT. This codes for CAISDRDRDSNQPQHF.

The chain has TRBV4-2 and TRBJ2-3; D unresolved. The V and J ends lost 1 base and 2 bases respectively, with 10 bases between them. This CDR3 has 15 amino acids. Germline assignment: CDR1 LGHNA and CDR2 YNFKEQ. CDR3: CASSQVPTTTDTQYF. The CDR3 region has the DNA TGTGCCAGCAGCCAAGTCCCCACAACCACAGATACGCAGTATTTT.

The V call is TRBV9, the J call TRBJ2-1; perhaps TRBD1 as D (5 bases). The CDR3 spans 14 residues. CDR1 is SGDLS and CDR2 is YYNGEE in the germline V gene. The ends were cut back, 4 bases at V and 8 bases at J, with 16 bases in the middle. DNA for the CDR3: TGTGCCAGCAGCCGAACAGGCCTTATAGATGAGCAGTTCTTC. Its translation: CASSRTGLIDEQFF.

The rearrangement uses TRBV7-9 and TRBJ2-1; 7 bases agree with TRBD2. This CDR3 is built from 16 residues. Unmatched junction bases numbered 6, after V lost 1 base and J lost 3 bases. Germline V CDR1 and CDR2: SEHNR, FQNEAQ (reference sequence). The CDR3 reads CASSLDVAGVYNEQFF. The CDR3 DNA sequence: TGTGCCAGCAGCTTAGACGTGGCGGGAGTCTACAATGAGCAGTTCTTC.

Written as DNA, the CDR3 is TGTGCCAGCAGTCTTACAAGGAGCTCCTACAATGAGCAGTTCTTC. Encoded protein: CASSLTRSSYNEQFF. The gene calls are TRBV28 and TRBJ2-1, with D unresolved. The ends were cut back, 5 bases at V and 0 bases at J, with 11 bases in the middle. Per the germline V gene, CDR1 is MDHEN and CDR2 is SYDVKM. The CDR3 is made up of 15 amino acids.

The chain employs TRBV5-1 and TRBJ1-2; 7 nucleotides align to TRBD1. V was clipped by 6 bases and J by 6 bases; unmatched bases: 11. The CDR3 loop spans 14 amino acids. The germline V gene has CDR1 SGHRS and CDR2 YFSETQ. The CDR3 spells CASTEQTGRDGYTF. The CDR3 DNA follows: TGCGCCAGCACCGAACAGACAGGGAGAGATGGCTACACCTTC. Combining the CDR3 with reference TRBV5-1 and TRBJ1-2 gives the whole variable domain KAGVTQTPRYLIKTRGQQVTLSCSPISGHRSVSWYQQTPGQGLQFLFEYFSETQRNKGNFPGRFSGRQFSNSRSEMNVSTLELGDSALYLCASTEQTGRDGYTFGSGTRLTVV.

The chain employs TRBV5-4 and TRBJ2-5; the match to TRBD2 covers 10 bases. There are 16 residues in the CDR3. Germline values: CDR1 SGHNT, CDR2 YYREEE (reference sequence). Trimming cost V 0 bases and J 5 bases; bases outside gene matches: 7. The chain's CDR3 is CASSLGAGGLGETQYF. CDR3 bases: TGTGCCAGCAGCTTGGGAGCGGGAGGGCTCGGGGAGACCCAGTACTTC.

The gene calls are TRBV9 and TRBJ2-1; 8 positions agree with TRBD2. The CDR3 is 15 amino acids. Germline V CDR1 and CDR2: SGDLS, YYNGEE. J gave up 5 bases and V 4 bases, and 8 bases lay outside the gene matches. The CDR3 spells CASSPGGARNNEQFF. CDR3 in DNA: TGTGCCAGCAGCCCCGGGGGGGCACGGAACAATGAGCAGTTCTTC.

The CDR3 spells CASSPGSIMSYEQYF. CDR3 coding DNA: TGTGCCAGCAGCCCGGGGTCGATTATGTCCTACGAGCAGTACTTC. V is TRBV14 and J is TRBJ2-7, with a possible D match to TRBD2 (5 bases). The CDR3 loop spans 15 amino acids. Germline lookup yields CDR1 SGHDN and CDR2 FVKESK. V shed 4 bases and J shed 1 base, with 14 bases lying between them.

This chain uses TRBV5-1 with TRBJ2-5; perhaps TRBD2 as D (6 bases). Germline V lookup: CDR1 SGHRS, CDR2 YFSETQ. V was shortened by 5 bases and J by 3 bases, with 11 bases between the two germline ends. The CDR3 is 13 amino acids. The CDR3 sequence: CASRWTGEETQYF. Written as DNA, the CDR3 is TGCGCCAGCAGGTGGACGGGAGAAGAGACCCAGTACTTC. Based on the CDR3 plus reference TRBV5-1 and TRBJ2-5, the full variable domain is KAGVTQTPRYLIKTRGQQVTLSCSPISGHRSVSWYQQTPGQGLQFLFEYFSETQRNKGNFPGRFSGRQFSNSRSEMNVSTLELGDSALYLCASRWTGEETQYFGPGTRLLVL.

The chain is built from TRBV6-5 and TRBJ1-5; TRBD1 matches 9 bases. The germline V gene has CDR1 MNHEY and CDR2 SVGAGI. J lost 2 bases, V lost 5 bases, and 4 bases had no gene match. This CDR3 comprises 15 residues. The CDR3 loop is CASSRDREGNQPQHF. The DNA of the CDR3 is TGTGCCAGCAGTCGGGACAGGGAGGGCAATCAGCCCCAGCATTTT.

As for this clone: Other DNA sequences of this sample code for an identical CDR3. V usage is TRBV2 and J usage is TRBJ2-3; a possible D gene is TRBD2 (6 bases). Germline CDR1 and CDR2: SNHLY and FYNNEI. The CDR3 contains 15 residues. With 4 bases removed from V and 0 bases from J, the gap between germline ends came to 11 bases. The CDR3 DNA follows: TGTGCCAGCAGTGGGTTAGCGGCTAGCACAGATACGCAGTATTTT. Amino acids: CASSGLAASTDTQYF.

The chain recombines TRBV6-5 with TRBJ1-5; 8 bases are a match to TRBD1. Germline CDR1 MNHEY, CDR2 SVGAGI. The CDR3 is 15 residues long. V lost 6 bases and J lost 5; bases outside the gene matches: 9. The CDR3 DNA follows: TGTGCCAGCAGCAGCGGGCAGGGGGCTTATCAGCCCCAGCATTTT. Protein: CASSSGQGAYQPQHF.

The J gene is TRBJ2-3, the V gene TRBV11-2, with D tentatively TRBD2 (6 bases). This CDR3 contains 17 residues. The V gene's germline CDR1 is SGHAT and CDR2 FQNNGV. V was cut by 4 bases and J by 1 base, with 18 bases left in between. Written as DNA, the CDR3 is TGTGCCAGCAGCTCCTATGCGGGGCCGGCGGGCACAGATACGCAGTATTTT. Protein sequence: CASSSYAGPAGTDTQYF.

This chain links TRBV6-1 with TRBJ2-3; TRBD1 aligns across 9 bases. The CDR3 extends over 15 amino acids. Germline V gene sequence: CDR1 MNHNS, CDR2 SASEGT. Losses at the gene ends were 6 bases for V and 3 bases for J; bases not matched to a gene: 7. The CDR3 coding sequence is TGTGCCAGCAGGCGACAGGGGGTTAGGACAGATACGCAGTATTTT. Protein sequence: CASRRQGVRTDTQYF.

The CDR3 spells CASSSPTTGGTEAFF. The CDR3 DNA reads as TGTGCCAGCAGCTCACCAACTACAGGGGGCACTGAAGCTTTCTTT. The chain couples TRBV7-9 to TRBJ1-1; 8 bases fit TRBD1. CDR3 length equals 15 residues. Germline lookup yields CDR1 SEHNR and CDR2 FQNEAQ (reference sequence). V was pared by 4 bases and J by 4 bases, with 8 bases of the junction left unmatched.

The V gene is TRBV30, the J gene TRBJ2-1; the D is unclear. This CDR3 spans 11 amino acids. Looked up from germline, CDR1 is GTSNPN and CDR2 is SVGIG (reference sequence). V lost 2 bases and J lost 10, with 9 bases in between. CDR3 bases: TGTGCCTGGAGTCAGGATTCCGAGCAGTTCTTC. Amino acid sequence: CAWSQDSEQFF.

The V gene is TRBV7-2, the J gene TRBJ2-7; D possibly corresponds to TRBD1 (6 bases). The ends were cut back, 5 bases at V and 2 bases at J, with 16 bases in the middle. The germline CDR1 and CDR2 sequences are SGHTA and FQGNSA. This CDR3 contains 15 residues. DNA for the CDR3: TGTGCCAGCAGCCTTAACAGGGTAGTAACCTACGAGCAGTACTTC. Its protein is CASSLNRVVTYEQYF.

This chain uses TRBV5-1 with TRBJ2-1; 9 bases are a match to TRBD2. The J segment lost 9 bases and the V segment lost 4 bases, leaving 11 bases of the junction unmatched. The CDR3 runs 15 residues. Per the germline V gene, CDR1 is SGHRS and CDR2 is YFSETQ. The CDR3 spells CASSASGGPVSEQFF. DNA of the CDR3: TGCGCCAGCAGCGCGAGCGGGGGGCCTGTTTCTGAGCAGTTCTTC.

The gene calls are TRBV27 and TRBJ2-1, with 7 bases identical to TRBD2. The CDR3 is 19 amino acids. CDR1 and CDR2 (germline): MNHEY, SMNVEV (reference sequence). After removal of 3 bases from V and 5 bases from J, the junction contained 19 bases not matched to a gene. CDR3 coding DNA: TGTGCCAGCAGTTTGTATCGGGAGGTTTTTGCGGGGGTCGACAATGAGCAGTTCTTC. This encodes CASSLYREVFAGVDNEQFF.

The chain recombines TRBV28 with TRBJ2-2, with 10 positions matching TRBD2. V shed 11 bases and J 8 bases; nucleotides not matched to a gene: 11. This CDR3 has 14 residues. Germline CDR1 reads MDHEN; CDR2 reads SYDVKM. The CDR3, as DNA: TGTGCCTCGCGGGCTAGCGGGGGTCGGGGGGAGCTGTTTTTT. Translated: CASRASGGRGELFF.

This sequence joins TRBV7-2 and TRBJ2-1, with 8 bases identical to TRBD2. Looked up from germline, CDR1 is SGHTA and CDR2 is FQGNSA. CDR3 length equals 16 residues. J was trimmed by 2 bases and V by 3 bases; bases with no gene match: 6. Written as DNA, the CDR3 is TGTGCCAGCAGCTTGACCGGGACTAGGACCTACAATGAGCAGTTCTTC. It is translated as CASSLTGTRTYNEQFF.

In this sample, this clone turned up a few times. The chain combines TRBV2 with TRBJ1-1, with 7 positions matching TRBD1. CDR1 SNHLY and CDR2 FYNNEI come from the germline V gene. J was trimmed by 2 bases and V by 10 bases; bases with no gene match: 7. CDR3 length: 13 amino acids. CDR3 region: CATAGTVNTEAFF. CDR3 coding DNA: TGTGCCACCGCCGGGACAGTTAACACTGAAGCTTTCTTT.

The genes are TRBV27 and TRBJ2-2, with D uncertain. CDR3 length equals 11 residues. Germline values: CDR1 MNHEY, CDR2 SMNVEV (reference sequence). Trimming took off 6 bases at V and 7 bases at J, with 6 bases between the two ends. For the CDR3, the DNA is TGTGCCAGCAGCCTCCTCGGGGAGCTGTTTTTT. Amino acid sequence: CASSLLGELFF.